This note documents a single T cell receptor beta chain sequence. Its antigen is unidentified. These data come from a study of cytomegalovirus exposure and HLA in healthy donors. Study summary: An earlier analysis identified 117 million unique TCR beta sequences in about 180 million T cells. From donors who were HLA-typed, an early data release held around 80 million unique TCRs. Overall study results and limits: Accurate HLA-A and HLA-B prediction from TCR beta sequences was reported for most subjects.

CDR1 is SGHNT, CDR2 YYREEE, per germline (reference sequence). The V and J ends lost 1 base and 5 bases, in that order; junction bases with no gene match: 7. The CDR3 runs to 15 residues. The study ran its PCR with 60 Vbeta and 13 Jbeta primers. Assay: immunoSEQ multiplex PCR; the TCRdb copy retains only in-frame clones and omits some. The repertoire holds about 160,000 clones, with 86% as singletons. The gene calls are TRBV5-4 and TRBJ1-2; 8 bases are shared with TRBD1. The origin of this receptor is a woman aged 18-29 years in good health and CMV-seronegative. Sequenced sample: PBMCs. For the CDR3, the DNA is TGTGCCAGCAGCTTGTATGCTCACAGGGGGTATGGCTACACCTTC. It specifies CASSLYAHRGYGYTF. Variable domain in full (rest from reference TRBV5-4 and TRBJ1-2): ETGVTQSPTHLIKTRGQQVTLRCSSQSGHNTVSWYQQALGQGPQFIFQYYREEENGRGNFPPRFSGLQFPNYSSELNVNALELDDSALYLCASSLYAHRGYGYTFGSGTRLTVV.